This T cell receptor (beta chain) was observed in a study of cytomegalovirus exposure and HLA in healthy donors. Concerning this clone: The antigen remains unidentified.

The primer mix had 60 Vbeta and 13 Jbeta primers. The repertoire was sequenced with immunoSEQ multiplex PCR; TCRdb's copy has only in-frame clones and lacks some. The data contain 150,000 to 200,000 clones, approximately 80% of them seen just once; the ten biggest clones take up roughly 10%. Findings and limits, study-wide: Association of a missense DCLRE1C variant with TCR beta V- and J-gene trimming was reported in a later analysis. A later analysis reportedly identified an Asian-associated ancestry cluster as carrying fewer N-insertions than the approximately 620-donor mean.

Trimming took off 7 bases at V and 4 bases at J, with 8 bases between the two ends. Looked up from germline, CDR1 is SNHLY and CDR2 is FYNNEI. The CDR3 is made up of 12 amino acids. Donors showed nominal health when sampled, although they likely had unrecorded immune exposures. Sequencing was done on a sample of PBMCs. This chain joins TRBV2 and TRBJ1-5; D is unclear. This receptor was taken from a young man in good health and CMV-seropositive. The CDR3 region has the DNA TGTGCCAGCACGGGGTTTAATCAGCCCCAGCATTTT. Residues: CASTGFNQPQHF. The complete variable domain, with remaining parts taken from reference TRBV2 and TRBJ1-5, reads EPEVTQTPSHQVTQMGQEVILRCVPISNHLYFYWYRQILGQKVEFLVSFYNNEISEKSEIFDDQFSVERPDGSNFTLKIRSTKLEDSAMYFCASTGFNQPQHFGDGTRLSIL.